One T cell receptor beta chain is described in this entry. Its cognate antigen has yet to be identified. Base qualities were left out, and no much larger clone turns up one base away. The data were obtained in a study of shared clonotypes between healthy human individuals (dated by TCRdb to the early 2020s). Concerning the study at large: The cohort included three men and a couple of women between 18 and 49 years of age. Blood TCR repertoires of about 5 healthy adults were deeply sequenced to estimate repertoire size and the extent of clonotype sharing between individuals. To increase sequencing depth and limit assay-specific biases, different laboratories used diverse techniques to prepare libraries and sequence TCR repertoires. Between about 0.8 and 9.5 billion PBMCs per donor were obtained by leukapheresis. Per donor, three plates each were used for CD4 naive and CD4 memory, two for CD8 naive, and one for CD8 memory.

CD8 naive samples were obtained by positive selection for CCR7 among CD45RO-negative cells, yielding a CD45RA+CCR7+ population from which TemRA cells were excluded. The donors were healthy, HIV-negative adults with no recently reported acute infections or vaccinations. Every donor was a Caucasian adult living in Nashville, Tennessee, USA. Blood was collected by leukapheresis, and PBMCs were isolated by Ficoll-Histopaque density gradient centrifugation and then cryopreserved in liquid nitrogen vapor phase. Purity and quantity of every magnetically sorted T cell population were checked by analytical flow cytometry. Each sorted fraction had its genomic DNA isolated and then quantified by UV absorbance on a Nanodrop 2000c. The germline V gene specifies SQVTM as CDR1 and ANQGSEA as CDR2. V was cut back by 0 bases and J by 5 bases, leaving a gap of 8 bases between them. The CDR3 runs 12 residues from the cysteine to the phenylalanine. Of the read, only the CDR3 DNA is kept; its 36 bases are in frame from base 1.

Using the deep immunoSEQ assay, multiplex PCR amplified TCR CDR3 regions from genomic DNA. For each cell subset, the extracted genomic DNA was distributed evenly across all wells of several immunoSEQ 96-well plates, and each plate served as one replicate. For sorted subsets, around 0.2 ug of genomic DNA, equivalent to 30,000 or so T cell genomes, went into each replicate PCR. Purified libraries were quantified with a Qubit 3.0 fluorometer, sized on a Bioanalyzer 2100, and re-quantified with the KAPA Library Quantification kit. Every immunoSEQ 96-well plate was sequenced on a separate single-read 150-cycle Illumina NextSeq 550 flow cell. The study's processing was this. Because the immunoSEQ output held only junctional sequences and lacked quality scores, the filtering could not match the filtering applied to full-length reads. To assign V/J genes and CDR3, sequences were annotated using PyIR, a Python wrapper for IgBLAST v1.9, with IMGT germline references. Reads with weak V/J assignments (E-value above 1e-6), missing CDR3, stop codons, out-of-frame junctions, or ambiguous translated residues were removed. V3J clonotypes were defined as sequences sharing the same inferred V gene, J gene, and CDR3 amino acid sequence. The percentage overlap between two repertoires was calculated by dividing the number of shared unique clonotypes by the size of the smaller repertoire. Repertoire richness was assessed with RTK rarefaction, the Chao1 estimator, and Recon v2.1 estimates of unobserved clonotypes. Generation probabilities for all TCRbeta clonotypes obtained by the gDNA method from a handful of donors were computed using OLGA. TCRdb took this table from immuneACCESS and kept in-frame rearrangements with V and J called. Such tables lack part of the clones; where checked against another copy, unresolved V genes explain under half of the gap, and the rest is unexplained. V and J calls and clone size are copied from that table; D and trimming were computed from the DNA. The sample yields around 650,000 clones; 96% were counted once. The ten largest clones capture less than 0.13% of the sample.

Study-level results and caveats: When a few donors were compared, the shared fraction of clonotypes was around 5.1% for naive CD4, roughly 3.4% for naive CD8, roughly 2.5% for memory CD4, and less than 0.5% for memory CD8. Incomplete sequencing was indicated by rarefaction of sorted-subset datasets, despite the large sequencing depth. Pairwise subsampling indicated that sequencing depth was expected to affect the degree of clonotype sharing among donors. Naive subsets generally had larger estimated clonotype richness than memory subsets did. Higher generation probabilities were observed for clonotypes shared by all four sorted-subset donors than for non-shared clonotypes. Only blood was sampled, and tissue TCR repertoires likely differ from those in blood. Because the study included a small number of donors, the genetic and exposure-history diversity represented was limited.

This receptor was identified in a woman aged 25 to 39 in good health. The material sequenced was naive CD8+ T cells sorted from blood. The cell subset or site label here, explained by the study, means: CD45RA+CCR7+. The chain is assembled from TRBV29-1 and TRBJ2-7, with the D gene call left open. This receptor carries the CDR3 CSVEEYNNEQYF. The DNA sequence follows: TGCAGCGTTGAAGAGTACAATAACGAGCAGTACTTC.